This TCR beta chain was observed in a study of blood T cell repertoires in COVID-19. On the study more broadly: Material from acute and convalescent COVID-19 was sourced from the United States, Italy and Spain. Sample material is recorded as cDNA or gDNA derived from T cells, B-cell-depleted T cells, or PBMCs.

Generated by immunoSEQ multiplex PCR, the TCRdb table keeps only in-frame clones and is missing some. The table records around 280,000 clones, 86% of them present only once. V was trimmed by 7 bases and J by 8 bases, leaving 15 bases between them. The CDR3 is 13 residues long. CDR1 is SGHAT and CDR2 is FQDESV in the germline V gene (reference sequence). This TCR was recovered from a woman aged 25 to 39 who had recovered from COVID-19. The gene calls are TRBV11-1 and TRBJ2-1; D may be TRBD1 (6 bases). The sequenced material came from peripheral blood. The DNA of the CDR3 is TGTGCCAGCACCATCTTACAGGGTTATGAGCAGTTCTTC. This sequence encodes CASTILQGYEQFF.